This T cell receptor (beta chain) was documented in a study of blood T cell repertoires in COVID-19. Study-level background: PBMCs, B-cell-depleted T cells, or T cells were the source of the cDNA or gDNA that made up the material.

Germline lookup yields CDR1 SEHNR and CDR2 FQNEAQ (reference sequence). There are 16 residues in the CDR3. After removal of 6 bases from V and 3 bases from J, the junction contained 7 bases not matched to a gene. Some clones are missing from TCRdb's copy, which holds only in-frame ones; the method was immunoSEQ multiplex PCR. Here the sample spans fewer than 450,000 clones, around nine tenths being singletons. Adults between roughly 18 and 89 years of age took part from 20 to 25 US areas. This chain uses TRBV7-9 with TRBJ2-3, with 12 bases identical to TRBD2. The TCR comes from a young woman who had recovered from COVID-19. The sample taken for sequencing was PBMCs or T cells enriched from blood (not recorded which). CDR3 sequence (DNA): TGTGCCAGCAGGGAACTAGCGGGGGGATTAACAGATACGCAGTATTTT. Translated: CASRELAGGLTDTQYF.